This entry describes one TCR beta chain. This CDR3 has 15 amino acids. V lost 5 bases and J lost 4; bases outside the gene matches: 10. Germline V gene sequence: CDR1 SGHNT, CDR2 YENEEA. This sample was taken from a study of blood T cell repertoires in COVID-19. For the study at large: Italy, Spain and the United States were the sources of the convalescent and acute COVID-19 samples. PBMCs, B-cell-depleted T cells, or T cells were the source of the cDNA or gDNA that made up the material.

Authors' data handling: The authors estimated nucleated cell counts from reference gene primer amplification. Assay: immunoSEQ multiplex PCR; the TCRdb copy retains only in-frame clones and omits some. V, J and clone size reflect that table, while D and trimming were determined from the DNA. The sample gives about 44,000 clones, 80% to 90% of which show up once; 40% to 45% is in the top ten. The chain carries TRBV11-3 and TRBJ2-7; 8 bases match TRBD1. Sequencing was performed on peripheral blood. This TCR was sampled from a human donor in a cohort sampled during active COVID-19. The CDR3 loop reads CASSGGTGGRYEQYF. For the CDR3, the DNA is TGTGCCAGCAGCGGTGGGACAGGAGGCCGGTACGAGCAGTACTTC.